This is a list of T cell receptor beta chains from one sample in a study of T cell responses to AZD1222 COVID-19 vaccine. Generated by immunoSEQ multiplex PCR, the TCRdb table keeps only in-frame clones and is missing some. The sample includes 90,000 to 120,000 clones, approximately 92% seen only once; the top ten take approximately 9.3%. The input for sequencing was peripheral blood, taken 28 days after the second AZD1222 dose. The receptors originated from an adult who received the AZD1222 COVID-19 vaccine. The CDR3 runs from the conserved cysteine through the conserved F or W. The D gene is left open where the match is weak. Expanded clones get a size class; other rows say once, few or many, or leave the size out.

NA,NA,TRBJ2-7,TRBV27,CASSLESGSFPYEQYF,TGTGCCAGCAGTTTAGAGTCCGGGTCCTTTCCCTACGAGCAGTACTTC
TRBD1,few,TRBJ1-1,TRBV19,CASSLSDRGKAFF,TGTGCCAGTAGTCTAAGCGACAGGGGGAAGGCTTTCTTT
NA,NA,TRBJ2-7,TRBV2,CASRVDRGVSSGEQYF,TGTGCCAGCAGGGTGGACAGAGGAGTGTCCAGCGGCGAGCAGTACTTC
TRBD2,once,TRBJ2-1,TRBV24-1,CATSESSGGSYNEQFF,TGTGCCACCAGTGAGTCTAGCGGGGGCTCCTACAATGAGCAGTTCTTC
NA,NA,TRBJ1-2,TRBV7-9,CASSFYGEYGYTF,TGTGCCAGCAGCTTCTACGGGGAATATGGCTACACCTTC
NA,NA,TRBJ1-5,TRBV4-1,CASSQDPAQPQHF,TGCGCCAGCAGCCAAGATCCCGCTCAGCCCCAGCATTTT
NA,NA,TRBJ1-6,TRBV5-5,CASSLKGLQSPLHF,TGTGCCAGCAGCTTGAAGGGTTTACAATCACCCCTCCACTTT
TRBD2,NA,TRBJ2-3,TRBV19,CASSTSGGRGDTQYF,TGTGCCAGTAGTACCTCGGGAGGGCGCGGAGATACGCAGTATTTT
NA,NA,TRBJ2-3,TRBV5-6,CASSLFPNTQYF,TGTGCCAGCAGCTTGTTCCCAAATACGCAGTATTTT
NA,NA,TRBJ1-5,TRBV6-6,CASTHGQVSNQPQHF,TGTGCCAGCACCCACGGGCAGGTTAGCAATCAGCCCCAGCATTTT
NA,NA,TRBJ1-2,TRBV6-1,CASSEQGHGYTF,TGTGCCAGCAGTGAACAGGGGCATGGCTACACCTTC
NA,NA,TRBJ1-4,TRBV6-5,CASSYFGGGNEKLFF,TGTGCCAGCAGTTACTTCGGAGGGGGTAATGAAAAACTGTTTTTT
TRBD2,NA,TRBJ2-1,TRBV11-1,CASSSPRAGGYEQFF,TGTGCCAGCAGCTCACCCCGGGCGGGGGGTTATGAGCAGTTCTTC
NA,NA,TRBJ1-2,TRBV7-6,CASSTSGLTTSGYTF,TGTGCCAGCAGCACTAGCGGGCTCACGACGAGTGGCTACACCTTC
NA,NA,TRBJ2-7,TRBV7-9,CASSLSGISGRVWGEQYF,TGTGCCAGCAGCTTATCGGGTATCAGCGGTAGAGTTTGGGGAGAGCAGTACTTC
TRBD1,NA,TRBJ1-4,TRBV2,CASMGTEGNEKLFF,TGTGCCAGCATGGGGACAGAGGGTAATGAAAAACTGTTTTTT
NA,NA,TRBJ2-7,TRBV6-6,CASTSFEYEQYF,TGTGCCAGCACAAGTTTTGAGTACGAGCAGTACTTC
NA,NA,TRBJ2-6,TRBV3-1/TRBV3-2,CASSQGLEVLRANALTF,TGTGCCAGCAGCCAAGGTCTCGAGGTTCTTAGGGCCAACGCCCTGACTTTC
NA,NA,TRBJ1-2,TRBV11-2,CGPHRLGDYGYTF,TGTGGCCCACACAGGCTGGGTGACTATGGCTACACCTTC
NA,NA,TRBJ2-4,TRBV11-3,CASSATSKNIQYF,TGTGCCAGCAGCGCTACTAGTAAAAACATTCAGTACTTC
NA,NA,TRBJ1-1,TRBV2,CASRAGTANTEAFF,TGTGCCAGCAGAGCCGGGACGGCTAACACTGAAGCTTTCTTT
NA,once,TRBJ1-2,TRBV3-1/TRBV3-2,CASSQGTRQWAYGYTF,TGTGCCAGCAGCCAAGGAACACGACAGTGGGCCTATGGCTACACCTTC
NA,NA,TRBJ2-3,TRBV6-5,CASSLNRGTDTQYF,TGTGCCAGCAGTCTTAATCGGGGAACAGATACGCAGTATTTT
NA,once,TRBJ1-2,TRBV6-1,CASSESVQVGENGYTF,TGTGCCAGCAGTGAATCTGTCCAGGTCGGGGAGAATGGCTACACCTTC
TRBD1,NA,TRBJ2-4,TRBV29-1,CSVTGVVTNIQYF,TGCAGCGTTACAGGGGTCGTAACAAACATTCAGTACTTC
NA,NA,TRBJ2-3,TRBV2,CASSDGGGDTDTQYF,TGTGCCAGCAGTGACGGAGGGGGCGACACAGATACGCAGTATTTT
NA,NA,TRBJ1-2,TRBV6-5,CASSSGLNYGYTF,TGTGCCAGCAGCTCCGGGCTAAACTATGGCTACACCTTC
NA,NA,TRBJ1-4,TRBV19,CASSIDPLRTGKTNEKLFF,TGTGCCAGTAGTATAGATCCTTTGCGAACGGGAAAGACTAATGAAAAACTGTTTTTT
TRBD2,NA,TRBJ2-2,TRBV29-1,CSVIEFSGRPGGELFF,TGCAGCGTTATTGAGTTTAGCGGGAGGCCCGGCGGGGAGCTGTTTTTT
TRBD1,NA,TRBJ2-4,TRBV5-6,CASSTVGQGDIQYF,TGTGCCAGCAGCACGGTTGGACAGGGGGACATTCAGTACTTC
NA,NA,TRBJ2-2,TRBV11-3,CASSLDKKTGELFF,TGTGCCAGCAGCTTAGACAAAAAAACCGGGGAGCTGTTTTTT